The 19 T cell receptor beta chains listed next were all sequenced from one sample in a study of PD-L1 blockade in urothelial cancer (dated by TCRdb to between 2016 and 2019). Explained via the paper, the time point label denotes: peripheral blood 6 weeks after treatment start. Receptors were amplified or captured by the immunoSEQ multiplex PCR assay. TCRdb stores this immuneACCESS table with in-frame sequences only. Part of the clones is absent; in the studies checked, under half of the shortfall reflects unresolved V genes, and no reason is known for the rest. This sample is represented by over 100,000 clones; 75% to 95% of them were singletons. The ten most abundant clones make up 3.5% to 4.5% of the sample. This specimen was PBMCs, taken around atezolizumab (anti-PD-L1) treatment. The receptors shown here come from a man aged 60-69 years with urothelial cancer.

The genes are TRBV25-1 and TRBJ1-6, with TRBD1 matching over 9 bases. This CDR3 spans 15 amino acids. The V and J ends lost 4 bases and 9 bases, in that order; junction bases with no gene match: 7. Germline V gene sequence: CDR1 MGHDK, CDR2 SYGVNS. The CDR3 nucleotides read TGTGCCAGCAGTGGTGGGACAGGGCGGGGTTCACCCCTCCACTTT. Protein sequence: CASSGGTGRGSPLHF.

The J gene is TRBJ1-6, the V gene TRBV4-2, with TRBD1 matching 10 bases. Losses at the gene ends were 5 bases for V and 1 base for J; bases not matched to a gene: 5. The CDR3 covers 17 residues. Germline lookup yields CDR1 LGHNA and CDR2 YNFKEQ. CDR3 in DNA: TGTGCCAGCAGCGAGGGACAGGGGTTTTCCTATAATTCACCCCTCCACTTT. Amino acid sequence: CASSEGQGFSYNSPLHF.

The chain carries TRBV5-1 and TRBJ1-2, with 9 nucleotides matching TRBD1. Unmatched junction bases numbered 10, after V lost 0 bases and J lost 4 bases. The CDR3 totals 17 residues. Germline loops: CDR1 SGHRS, CDR2 YFSETQ. The CDR3, as DNA: TGCGCCAGCAGCTTGGGGACCTCCGGGACAGGGTCCTATGGCTACACCTTC. Translating it yields CASSLGTSGTGSYGYTF.

This rearrangement joins TRBV4-3 to TRBJ1-3; no clear D gene. The V end was cut by 4 bases, the J end by 4 bases, with 8 bases between. Germline CDR1 reads LGHNA; CDR2 reads YSLEER. This CDR3 spans 13 amino acids. The CDR3: CASSPSSGNTIYF. The CDR3 nucleotides are TGCGCCAGCAGCCCCAGTAGCGGAAACACCATATATTTT.

This chain uses TRBV4-1 with TRBJ2-2, with D maybe TRBD2 (6 bases). The germline V gene has CDR1 MGHRA and CDR2 YSYEKL. There are 16 residues in the CDR3. Trimming pared 0 bases from V and 4 bases from J, leaving 12 bases between. The CDR3 nucleotides read TGCGCCAGCAGCCAAGAGGGGAGGACTCTCACCGGGGAGCTGTTTTTT. It yields the protein CASSQEGRTLTGELFF.

The rearrangement joins TRBV19 to TRBJ2-3; 7 positions match TRBD1. J gave up 0 bases and V 4 bases, and 10 bases lay outside the gene matches. The CDR3 covers 17 residues. Germline V CDR1 and CDR2: LNHDA, SQIVND (reference sequence). This CDR3 reads CASSTPNRGTSTDTQYF. The CDR3 bases are TGTGCCAGTAGTACACCAAACAGGGGAACTAGCACAGATACGCAGTATTTT.

The chain is built from TRBV7-2 and TRBJ2-7; D may be TRBD2 (6 bases). The germline V and J ends were trimmed by 6 bases and 7 bases, with 10 bases remaining between them. This CDR3 is 11 amino acids long. The germline V gene has CDR1 SGHTA and CDR2 FQGNSA. In nucleotides, the CDR3 is TGTGCCAGCAGTGGACTAAGGGAGCAGTACTTC. It translates to CASSGLREQYF.

V usage is TRBV10-3 and J usage is TRBJ1-5; maybe TRBD1 (6 bases). From germline, CDR1 is ENHRY and CDR2 SYGVKD. V was shortened by 1 base and J by 4 bases, with 17 bases between the two germline ends. This CDR3 is built from 17 residues. Here the CDR3 reads CAISEWGLGTGNQPQHF. In DNA form, the CDR3 reads TGTGCCATCAGTGAGTGGGGGCTAGGTACGGGTAATCAGCCCCAGCATTTT.

The chain uses TRBV19 and TRBJ1-5; D gene unclear. CDR1 is LNHDA, CDR2 SQIVND, per germline (reference sequence). Trimming removed 7 bases from V and 4 bases from J, with 20 bases in between. The CDR3 contains 16 residues. The CDR3 loop reads CASMRLDYGTNQPQHF. DNA for the CDR3: TGTGCCAGTATGCGGTTGGATTACGGAACGAATCAGCCCCAGCATTTT.

This sequence joins TRBV4-1 and TRBJ2-5, with D perhaps matching TRBD1 (6 bases). The CDR3 consists of 14 residues. CDR1 is MGHRA, CDR2 YSYEKL, per germline. V was pared by 3 bases and J by 3 bases, with 11 bases between. CDR3 nucleotide sequence: TGCGCCAGCAGCCATTTTTGGACAGAAGAGACCCAGTACTTC. It translates to CASSHFWTEETQYF.

The gene calls are TRBV7-2 and TRBJ2-3; 8 bases match TRBD2. Germline V gene sequence: CDR1 SGHTA, CDR2 FQGNSA. The length of the CDR3 is 14 residues. Trimming at V came to 5 bases and at J to 3 bases, leaving 4 bases not matched to a gene. DNA of the CDR3: TGTGCCAGCAGCCCGGGGGGGCAGACAGATACGCAGTATTTT. Amino acids: CASSPGGQTDTQYF.

This chain connects TRBV5-4 to TRBJ2-5; no definite D call. Germline V gives CDR1 SGHNT, CDR2 YYREEE (reference sequence). This CDR3 has 14 residues. V lost 0 bases to trimming and J lost 2 bases, with 8 bases between them. The CDR3 region is CASSLGQTQETQYF. CDR3 bases: TGTGCCAGCAGCTTGGGCCAGACTCAAGAGACCCAGTACTTC.

The chain joins TRBV4-1 to TRBJ2-1; TRBD1 agrees at 7 bases. The CDR3 contains 15 residues. V was pared by 1 base and J by 1 base, with 1 base of the junction left unmatched. CDR1 and CDR2 (germline): MGHRA, YSYEKL. The DNA of the CDR3 is TGCGCCAGCAGCCAAGGACAGGGATCCTACAATGAGCAGTTCTTC. It is translated as CASSQGQGSYNEQFF.

This chain connects TRBV27 to TRBJ2-3; 9 bases agree with TRBD1. V lost 5 bases and J lost 3; bases outside the gene matches: 18. The CDR3 is made up of 19 amino acids. Germline V gene data show CDR1 as MNHEY and CDR2 as SMNVEV (reference sequence). The CDR3 DNA is TGTGCCAGCAGTCCTTCCCCACGCCGACAGGGGGTGGTGACAGATACGCAGTATTTT. Translating gives CASSPSPRRQGVVTDTQYF.

Regarding this clone: Relative to the germline gene, one junction end is altered; a read error may explain this. The chain is built from TRBV5-1 and TRBJ2-2; tentatively, D is TRBD2 (5 bases). Germline loops: CDR1 SGHRS, CDR2 YFSETQ. This CDR3 contains 14 residues. The CDR3 DNA sequence: TGTGCCAGCAGTAGCCGGGATAAGGCCGGGGAGCTGTTTTTT. It yields the protein CASSSRDKAGELFF.

This chain links TRBV5-1 with TRBJ2-1, with a possible D match to TRBD2 (7 bases). V lost 0 bases, J lost 4 bases, and 14 bases lay in between. This CDR3 is built from 16 residues. CDR1 is SGHRS and CDR2 is YFSETQ in the germline V gene. CDR3 nucleotides: TGCGCCAGCAGCTTGGGTCCTAGCGGACAGTACAATGAGCAGTTCTTC. As protein: CASSLGPSGQYNEQFF. Variable domain in full (rest from reference TRBV5-1 and TRBJ2-1): KAGVTQTPRYLIKTRGQQVTLSCSPISGHRSVSWYQQTPGQGLQFLFEYFSETQRNKGNFPGRFSGRQFSNSRSEMNVSTLELGDSALYLCASSLGPSGQYNEQFFGPGTRLTVL.

The chain couples TRBV6-1 to TRBJ1-2, with D perhaps TRBD1 (6 bases). Trimming took off 6 bases at V and 4 bases at J, with 15 bases between the two ends. The CDR3 is 14 amino acids. CDR1 MNHNS and CDR2 SASEGT come from the germline V gene. The CDR3 DNA reads as TGTGCCAGCAGCACCGAGGGGGGGAGCTATGGCTACACCTTC. This sequence encodes CASSTEGGSYGYTF.

The chain recombines TRBV14 with TRBJ2-2; 11 bases align to TRBD1. Germline CDR1 SGHDN, CDR2 FVKESK. The CDR3 consists of 17 residues. Trimming cost V 4 bases and J 8 bases; bases outside gene matches: 12. The CDR3 coding sequence is TGTGCCAGCAGCCCATCCCCAGGACAGGGGGCAGCTGGGGAGCTGTTTTTT. It codes for CASSPSPGQGAAGELFF.

The chain employs TRBV5-6 and TRBJ2-3, with 8 bases matching TRBD1. The V and J ends lost 3 bases and 7 bases, in that order; junction bases with no gene match: 4. This CDR3 comprises 13 residues. Germline V CDR1 and CDR2: SGHDT, YYEEEE. The CDR3 sequence is CASSSDRGNTQYF. The CDR3 region has the DNA TGTGCCAGCAGCTCCGACAGGGGAAATACGCAGTATTTT.